These T cell receptor beta chains were read from a single sample in a study of Graves' ophthalmopathy and Graves' hyperthyroidism. TCRdb re-called the multiplex PCR reads through MiXCR, storing one row per CDR3 protein. The profile shows roughly 700,000 distinct CDR3 sequences, roughly two fifths of them singletons. The source material was peripheral blood. These receptors were collected from an adult man with Graves' ophthalmopathy. CDR3s include the opening cysteine and the closing phenylalanine or tryptophan. The D gene is left open where the match is weak. Only some rows state a clone size, as once, few, many or a class for expanded clones.

V gene: TRBV19
J gene: TRBJ1-2
D gene: .
clone size: many
CDR3 protein: CASSIDAGDGYTF
CDR3 DNA: TGTGCCAGTAGTATAGATGCGGGGGATGGCTACACCTTC

V gene: TRBV6-5
J gene: TRBJ2-5
D gene: .
clone size: few
CDR3 protein: CASSYPGGGGETQYF
CDR3 DNA: TGTGCCAGCAGTTACCCCGGGGGAGGAGGAGAGACCCAGTACTTC

V gene: TRBV7-4
J gene: TRBJ1-1
D gene: .
clone size: .
CDR3 protein: CASSSYYLEGSAGPWGKGTGAFF
CDR3 DNA: TGTGCCAGCAGCTCCTACTATCTTGAGGGGTCGGCAGGGCCATGGGGAAAGGGCACTGGAGCTTTCTTT

V gene: TRBV11-1
J gene: TRBJ1-2
D gene: .
clone size: .
CDR3 protein: CASSPGTEFIYGYTF
CDR3 DNA: TGTGCCAGCAGCCCGGGGACGGAGTTTATCTATGGCTACACCTTC

V gene: TRBV2
J gene: TRBJ2-7
D gene: TRBD2
clone size: many
CDR3 protein: CASSEGLAVDEQYF
CDR3 DNA: TGTGCCAGCAGTGAAGGTCTAGCGGTCGACGAGCAGTACTTC

V gene: TRBV25-1
J gene: TRBJ1-3
D gene: TRBD1
clone size: .
CDR3 protein: CASSESTGAGNTIYF
CDR3 DNA: TGTGCCAGCAGTGAGTCGACAGGGGCTGGAAACACCATATATTTT

V gene: TRBV7-9
J gene: TRBJ1-1
D gene: TRBD1
clone size: .
CDR3 protein: CASSQTGKAFF
CDR3 DNA: TGTGCCAGCAGCCAGACAGGGAAAGCTTTCTTT

V gene: TRBV29-1
J gene: TRBJ1-1
D gene: .
clone size: many
CDR3 protein: CSVEYRNTEAFF
CDR3 DNA: TGCAGCGTTGAATACAGGAACACTGAAGCTTTCTTT

V gene: TRBV11-2
J gene: TRBJ1-2
D gene: .
clone size: many
CDR3 protein: CASSPSPGGYTF
CDR3 DNA: TGTGCCAGCAGCCCCAGCCCTGGAGGCTACACCTTC

V gene: TRBV7-2
J gene: TRBJ2-7
D gene: TRBD1
clone size: .
CDR3 protein: CASSLWDRKGEQYF
CDR3 DNA: TGTGCCAGCAGCCTCTGGGACAGGAAGGGCGAGCAGTACTTC